These 29 T cell receptor beta chains were all obtained from the same sample, sequenced in a study of blood T cell repertoires in COVID-19. TCRdb keeps only in-frame clones here, not all; method: immunoSEQ multiplex PCR. In the table there are around 100,000 clones, approximately 88% of which are singletons. Sequencing was done on a sample of peripheral blood. The source is an older woman with acute or convalescent COVID-19.

The V call is TRBV13, the J call TRBJ2-7; 12 bases are shared with TRBD2. The CDR3 contains 15 residues. Trimming at V came to 4 bases and at J to 2 bases, leaving 3 bases not matched to a gene. CDR1 is PRHDT, CDR2 FYEKMQ, per germline (reference sequence). Here the CDR3 reads CASSYRLAGAYEQYF. The CDR3 DNA sequence: TGTGCCAGCAGCTACAGACTAGCGGGAGCCTACGAGCAGTACTTC.

V and J are TRBV2 and TRBJ2-2, with D perhaps TRBD2 (5 bases). V lost 10 bases and J lost 1, with 16 bases in between. This CDR3 region has 15 residues. From germline, CDR1 is SNHLY and CDR2 FYNNEI. Here the CDR3 DNA reads TGTGCCATCAGGAAACGGGGTGGGAACACCGGGGAGCTGTTTTTT. It is translated as CAIRKRGGNTGELFF.

The chain carries TRBV6-5 and TRBJ2-1; 7 bases agree with TRBD2. V lost 2 bases to trimming and J lost 8 bases; unmatched junction nucleotides: 6. In germline, CDR1 is MNHEY, CDR2 SVGAGI. There are 14 residues in the CDR3. DNA of the CDR3: TGTGCCAGCAGTTACCAGGCAGGGAGGGATGAGCAGTTCTTC. Amino acids: CASSYQAGRDEQFF.

The chain is built from TRBV2 and TRBJ1-2; D remains unclear. The V end was cut by 4 bases, the J end by 4 bases, with 10 bases between. The CDR3 contains 13 residues. CDR1 SNHLY and CDR2 FYNNEI come from the germline V gene. The CDR3 coding sequence is TGTGCCAGCAGTGTTACCGGGGTCTATGGCTACACCTTC. Amino acid sequence: CASSVTGVYGYTF.

V usage is TRBV28 and J usage is TRBJ1-1, with D unclear. The germline V and J ends were trimmed by 7 bases and 2 bases, with 14 bases remaining between them. The germline CDR1 and CDR2 sequences are MDHEN and SYDVKM. The CDR3 covers 14 residues. The CDR3 sequence is CASILLGSNTEAFF. DNA of the CDR3: TGTGCCAGCATCCTTCTGGGCAGTAACACTGAAGCTTTCTTT. The full variable domain, its missing parts supplied by reference TRBV28 and TRBJ1-1, is DVKVTQSSRYLVKRTGEKVFLECVQDMDHENMFWYRQDPGLGLRLIYFSYDVKMKEKGDIPEGYSVSREKKERFSLILESASTNQTSMYLCASILLGSNTEAFFGQGTRLTVV.

The chain has TRBV14 and TRBJ1-2; 10 nucleotides line up with TRBD1. This CDR3 contains 17 residues. The V gene's germline CDR1 is SGHDN and CDR2 FVKESK. Trimming took 2 bases from V and 4 from J; bases not matched to a gene: 10. CDR3 sequence (DNA): TGTGCCAGCAGCCAACTGGGGGGACAGGGGCAGGTCTATGGCTACACCTTC. Residues: CASSQLGGQGQVYGYTF.

The J gene is TRBJ1-2, the V gene TRBV18; 9 nucleotides align to TRBD1. Germline values: CDR1 KGHSH, CDR2 LQKENI. The CDR3 is 14 amino acids. J was trimmed by 8 bases and V by 3 bases; bases with no gene match: 7. CDR3 bases: TGTGCCAGCTCACCGTCCGGGACAGGGCTCGGCTACACCTTC. Its protein is CASSPSGTGLGYTF.

The rearrangement uses TRBV5-1 and TRBJ1-5; 7 bases align to TRBD1. Per the germline V gene, CDR1 is SGHRS and CDR2 is YFSETQ. J gave up 5 bases and V 0 bases, and 2 bases lay outside the gene matches. The CDR3 runs to 14 residues. The CDR3: CASSLEGTDQPQHF. The CDR3 DNA sequence: TGCGCCAGCAGCTTGGAGGGGACAGATCAGCCCCAGCATTTT.

A single count supports this clone. J is TRBJ1-1 and V is TRBV27; D may be TRBD1 (5 bases). The CDR3 totals 13 residues. Germline V gives CDR1 MNHEY, CDR2 SMNVEV (reference sequence). V lost 6 bases and J 2 bases, leaving 10 bases between the germline ends. CDR3 sequence reads: CASRSQGNTEAFF. The CDR3 DNA reads as TGTGCCAGCAGATCTCAGGGTAACACTGAAGCTTTCTTT.

This chain connects TRBV6-5 to TRBJ2-1; 10 bases align to TRBD2. This CDR3 region has 15 residues. Germline V lookup: CDR1 MNHEY, CDR2 SVGAGI. V shed 4 bases, J shed 4 bases, and the junction held 4 bases outside the gene matches. DNA for the CDR3: TGTGCCAGCAGTTCTCTAGCGGGGGTATACAATGAGCAGTTCTTC. Its protein is CASSSLAGVYNEQFF.

The chain employs TRBV3-1 (or the pseudogene TRBV3-2) and TRBJ1-5; D gene ambiguous. The CDR3 is made up of 12 amino acids. Germline V gives CDR1 LGHDT, CDR2 YNNKEL (reference sequence). Trimming stripped 4 bases from V and 7 bases from J, with 8 bases between. The CDR3, as DNA: TGTGCCAGCAGCCGAGACGGGCAGCCCCAGCATTTT. It encodes CASSRDGQPQHF.

The chain joins TRBV2 to TRBJ1-1; D is possibly TRBD1 (6 bases). Germline CDR1 reads SNHLY; CDR2 reads FYNNEI. Trimming shortened V by 11 bases and J by 0 bases, and 13 bases separated the two germline ends. The length of the CDR3 is 13 residues. The CDR3 spells CAGRQVMNTEAFF. The CDR3 region has the DNA TGTGCCGGAAGACAGGTCATGAACACTGAAGCTTTCTTT. Filled out from reference TRBV2 and TRBJ1-1, the complete variable domain reads EPEVTQTPSHQVTQMGQEVILRCVPISNHLYFYWYRQILGQKVEFLVSFYNNEISEKSEIFDDQFSVERPDGSNFTLKIRSTKLEDSAMYFCAGRQVMNTEAFFGQGTRLTVV.

This chain links TRBV9 with TRBJ1-3; D remains unclear. This CDR3 contains 16 residues. The V end was cut by 0 bases, the J end by 0 bases, with 10 bases between. Germline assignment: CDR1 SGDLS and CDR2 YYNGEE. The CDR3 here is CASSVGASSSGNTIYF. The CDR3 DNA reads as TGTGCCAGCAGCGTAGGGGCCTCCTCCTCTGGAAACACCATATATTTT.

This clone appeared a few times. The J gene is TRBJ2-1, the V gene TRBV6-1, with TRBD2 identical over 7 bases. Trimming at V came to 2 bases and at J to 3 bases, leaving 10 bases not matched to a gene. The CDR3 consists of 17 residues. CDR1 is MNHNS, CDR2 SASEGT, per germline. The CDR3 region has the DNA TGTGCCAGCAGTGAACAGCCTCCGGGCGGGAGCTACAATGAGCAGTTCTTC. Translated: CASSEQPPGGSYNEQFF.

The rearrangement joins TRBV6-5 to TRBJ2-7; TRBD2 agrees at 7 bases. The J segment lost 6 bases and the V segment lost 2 bases, leaving 10 bases of the junction unmatched. CDR3 length equals 15 residues. The V gene's germline CDR1 is MNHEY and CDR2 SVGAGI. CDR3 bases: TGTGCCAGCAGTTACCGGGCGGGAGAAGGAAGCGAGCAGTACTTC. Translation gives CASSYRAGEGSEQYF.

This sequence joins TRBV11-2 and TRBJ2-1; 7 bases line up with TRBD2. The germline CDR1 and CDR2 sequences are SGHAT and FQNNGV. V was clipped by 3 bases and J by 4 bases; unmatched bases: 9. There are 16 residues in the CDR3. Here the CDR3 DNA reads TGTGCCAGCAGCTTCCTGTCTAGCGGAGCGTACAATGAGCAGTTCTTC. Amino acid sequence: CASSFLSSGAYNEQFF.

This clone was seen a single time. The chain links TRBV18 to TRBJ2-1; TRBD2 aligns across 7 bases. Germline lookup yields CDR1 KGHSH and CDR2 LQKENI. V was clipped by 3 bases and J by 3 bases; unmatched bases: 5. The CDR3 sequence is 15 residues long. CDR3 loop: CASSPREEFYNEQFF. The DNA for the CDR3 is TGTGCCAGCTCACCTCGGGAGGAATTCTACAATGAGCAGTTCTTC.

The gene calls are TRBV28 and TRBJ1-5; 8 bases align to TRBD1. In germline, CDR1 is MDHEN, CDR2 SYDVKM. V shed 5 bases and J 4 bases; nucleotides not matched to a gene: 22. This CDR3 region has 20 residues. DNA for the CDR3: TGTGCCAGCAGTCCCGAGGACCGGGACAGGATGGGTAGTTGGAATCAGCCCCAGCATTTT. Protein product: CASSPEDRDRMGSWNQPQHF.

This chain joins TRBV18 and TRBJ2-2; 9 bases are a match to TRBD1. Germline CDR1 is KGHSH and CDR2 is LQKENI. V gave up 6 bases and J gave up 3 bases; unmatched junction bases: 5. The CDR3 covers 15 residues. The CDR3 reads CASSAGQGYTGELFF. Written as DNA, the CDR3 is TGTGCCAGCTCCGCGGGACAGGGATACACCGGGGAGCTGTTTTTT.

V usage is TRBV18 and J usage is TRBJ1-2; 7 bases are shared with TRBD1. The J segment lost 5 bases and the V segment lost 3 bases, leaving 9 bases of the junction unmatched. This CDR3 region has 15 residues. Germline assignment: CDR1 KGHSH and CDR2 LQKENI. The CDR3 sequence: CASSPGTEKIYGYTF. CDR3 bases: TGTGCCAGCTCACCTGGGACAGAGAAAATTTATGGCTACACCTTC.

The CDR3 nucleotides read TGTGCCAGCAGTTTAGCGGGATCCTACGAGCAGTACTTC. This gives the protein CASSLAGSYEQYF. The genes are TRBV28 and TRBJ2-7, with D maybe TRBD2 (6 bases). The CDR3 spans 13 residues. V lost 2 bases to trimming and J lost 1 base, with 6 bases between them. Per germline, CDR1 MDHEN and CDR2 SYDVKM.

V and J are TRBV6-5 and TRBJ1-5; D possibly corresponds to TRBD1 (5 bases). V shed 7 bases and J shed 6 bases, with 13 bases lying between them. The CDR3 totals 13 residues. The germline gives CDR1 MNHEY, CDR2 SVGAGI. CDR3 nucleotides: TGTGCCAGCAAGGGGTCTTTTTTTCAGCCCCAGCATTTT. Translation: CASKGSFFQPQHF.

The rearrangement uses TRBV18 and TRBJ1-2; 7 bases fit TRBD1. Germline CDR1 KGHSH, CDR2 LQKENI. V shed 2 bases, J shed 0 bases, and the junction held 3 bases outside the gene matches. This CDR3 has 15 residues. The CDR3 sequence is CASSPVDRTNYGYTF. CDR3 DNA sequence: TGTGCCAGCTCACCAGTGGACAGGACTAACTATGGCTACACCTTC.

This chain connects TRBV7-3 to TRBJ2-1; 12 bases agree with TRBD2. Trimming removed 5 bases from V and 2 bases from J; junction bases left unmatched: 1. From germline, CDR1 is SGHTA and CDR2 FQGTGA. This CDR3 is 15 amino acids long. The CDR3 DNA is TGTGCCAGCAGCCGGACTAGCGGGGCCTACAATGAGCAGTTCTTC. The encoded protein is CASSRTSGAYNEQFF. Using reference TRBV7-3 and TRBJ2-1 for the parts outside the CDR3, the full variable domain is GAGVSQTPSNKVTEKGKYVELRCDPISGHTALYWYRQSLGQGPEFLIYFQGTGAADDSGLPNDRFFAVRPEGSVSTLKIQRTERGDSAVYLCASSRTSGAYNEQFFGPGTRLTVL.

The V call is TRBV30, the J call TRBJ2-1; 11 nucleotides match TRBD2. This CDR3 spans 15 amino acids. V shed 8 bases, J shed 4 bases, and the junction held 10 bases outside the gene matches. CDR1 is GTSNPN, CDR2 SVGIG, per germline (reference sequence). This CDR3 is CAGLLAGALYNEQFF. The DNA of the CDR3 is TGTGCCGGTTTACTAGCGGGAGCTTTATACAATGAGCAGTTCTTC.

J is TRBJ2-1 and V is TRBV7-3; 11 bases are shared with TRBD2. Losses at the gene ends were 2 bases for V and 3 bases for J; bases not matched to a gene: 3. The CDR3 runs to 16 residues. Germline assignment: CDR1 SGHTA and CDR2 FQGTGA. For the CDR3, the DNA is TGTGCCAGCAGCTTATCCGGGACTAGCGGCTACAATGAGCAGTTCTTC. It translates to CASSLSGTSGYNEQFF.

The gene calls are TRBV11-2 and TRBJ1-1; 7 nucleotides line up with TRBD1. There are 15 residues in the CDR3. Losses at the gene ends were 0 bases for V and 4 bases for J; bases not matched to a gene: 5. Per germline, CDR1 SGHAT and CDR2 FQNNGV. The CDR3 bases are TGTGCCAGCAGCTTAGAAGGGGGCGCGGCCACTGAAGCTTTCTTT. It encodes CASSLEGGAATEAFF.

V and J are TRBV19 and TRBJ1-5, with no clear D. The V gene's germline CDR1 is LNHDA and CDR2 SQIVND (reference sequence). V was trimmed by 6 bases and J by 2 bases, leaving 14 bases between them. The CDR3 is 15 amino acids. CDR3 loop: CASRQDQAGNQPQHF. For the CDR3, the DNA is TGTGCCAGTAGACAAGACCAGGCTGGCAATCAGCCCCAGCATTTT.

The chain combines TRBV7-9 with TRBJ2-1; 7 positions match TRBD2. The germline gives CDR1 SEHNR, CDR2 FQNEAQ (reference sequence). V lost 8 bases and J lost 14; bases outside the gene matches: 21. This CDR3 is built from 15 residues. In DNA, the CDR3 is TGTGCCAGCGGTGGAGCGCGGGAGAGGGGAATGAGGGAGTTCTTC. This codes for CASGGARERGMREFF.